This entry lists 26 T cell receptor beta chains sequenced from one sample in a study of Ad26.COV2.S vaccination and SARS-CoV-2 variants. Assay: immunoSEQ multiplex PCR; the TCRdb copy retains only in-frame clones and omits some. This table holds fewer than 400,000 clones, about nine tenths found once. The treatment: about 20 received Ad26.COV2.S at low or high dose, single or two shots; several received placebo; per-sample allocation not given. Specimens were obtained on day 63 following the first vaccine or placebo injection. The specimen was peripheral blood, collected in a trial of Ad26.COV2.S vaccine versus placebo. These TCRs come from a person aged 18 to 65 who received the Ad26.COV2.S COVID-19 vaccine or a placebo.

The rearrangement joins TRBV6-5 to TRBJ1-4; no firm D call. V was pared by 6 bases and J by 1 base, with 12 bases between. Germline CDR1 reads MNHEY; CDR2 reads SVGAGI. This CDR3 region has 15 residues. This CDR3 is CASSLNGGTNEKLFF. The CDR3 DNA is TGTGCCAGCAGCCTCAACGGAGGAACTAATGAAAAACTGTTTTTT.

This clone was observed a single time. The gene calls are TRBV4-3 and TRBJ2-5; a possible D gene is TRBD2 (5 bases). Germline values: CDR1 LGHNA, CDR2 YSLEER. Trimming cost V 0 bases and J 9 bases, with 11 bases left between them. CDR3 length: 13 residues. CDR3 sequence (DNA): TGCGCCAGCAGCCAAGATCTTAGAGGGTCCCAGTACTTC. Amino acids: CASSQDLRGSQYF.

This clone was seen only once. The chain has TRBV2 and TRBJ1-2, with D unresolved. Trimming removed 3 bases from V and 4 bases from J, with 18 bases in between. The CDR3 totals 16 residues. The germline CDR1 and CDR2 sequences are SNHLY and FYNNEI. The CDR3 coding sequence is TGTGCCAGCAGTGATTCCCAAAATGTGGGGTCCTATGGCTACACCTTC. This gives the protein CASSDSQNVGSYGYTF.

This clone appeared once. This chain links TRBV12-5 with TRBJ1-1; D remains ambiguous. Germline V gene data show CDR1 as LGHNT and CDR2 as FRNRAP. This CDR3 is built from 13 residues. The V end lost 2 bases, the J end lost 3 bases, and 7 bases lay between the germline ends. In DNA, the CDR3 is TGTGCTAGTGGTTTGCGCGGGGACACTGAAGCTTTCTTT. Amino acid sequence: CASGLRGDTEAFF.

The V and J genes are TRBV19 and TRBJ1-5, with TRBD1 matching over 7 bases. The trim removed 2 bases at V and 5 bases at J, leaving 3 bases unmatched. The CDR3 is made up of 14 amino acids. Germline loops: CDR1 LNHDA, CDR2 SQIVND (reference sequence). The CDR3 loop is CASSITRGYQPQHF. CDR3 DNA sequence: TGTGCCAGTAGTATAACCAGGGGGTATCAGCCCCAGCATTTT.

This chain joins TRBV15 and TRBJ2-1, with D perhaps being TRBD1 or TRBD2 (5 bases each). V gave up 0 bases and J gave up 1 base, with 13 bases separating them. Germline loops: CDR1 LNHNV, CDR2 YYDKDF (reference sequence). The CDR3 length is 17 residues. CDR3 bases: TGTGCCACCAGCAGAGATTGGGACCGCACTTCCTACAATGAGCAGTTCTTC. Residues: CATSRDWDRTSYNEQFF.

V gene TRBV7-9 combines with J gene TRBJ2-7; 10 nucleotides align to TRBD2. The CDR3 contains 17 residues. Per the germline V gene, CDR1 is SEHNR and CDR2 is FQNEAQ (reference sequence). The ends lost 3 bases at V and 2 bases at J; junction bases unmatched: 10. The CDR3 sequence is CASSLASGRDKTYEQYV. The DNA of the CDR3 is TGTGCCAGCAGCTTGGCTAGCGGGAGAGATAAGACCTACGAGCAGTACGTC.

The rearrangement uses TRBV9 and TRBJ2-5; unclear D gene. Trimming shortened V by 4 bases and J by 3 bases, and 10 bases separated the two germline ends. Germline CDR1 SGDLS, CDR2 YYNGEE. The CDR3 consists of 13 residues. The CDR3 coding sequence is TGTGCCAGCAGCCCTCCGGATGAAGAGACCCAGTACTTC. As protein: CASSPPDEETQYF.

The rearrangement uses TRBV6-6 and TRBJ2-7; 9 nucleotides agree with TRBD1. Per germline, CDR1 MNHNY and CDR2 SVGAGI (reference sequence). This CDR3 comprises 15 residues. After removal of 0 bases from V and 0 bases from J, the junction contained 0 bases not matched to a gene. The CDR3 coding sequence is TGTGCCAGCAGTTACTCGACAGGGGGCTCCTACGAGCAGTACTTC. It is translated as CASSYSTGGSYEQYF.

The chain combines TRBV5-1 with TRBJ2-3; D gene uncertain. Germline loops: CDR1 SGHRS, CDR2 YFSETQ. CDR3 size: 15 residues. V was trimmed by 0 bases and J by 0 bases, leaving 8 bases between them. Here the CDR3 DNA reads TGCGCCAGCAGCTTGGAGGAAGTAAGCACAGATACGCAGTATTTT. Residues: CASSLEEVSTDTQYF.

The chain carries TRBV5-8 and TRBJ2-5, with D perhaps being TRBD1 or TRBD2 (5 bases each). The CDR3 has 14 residues. Germline CDR1 SGHTS, CDR2 YDEGEE. The V end lost 4 bases, the J end lost 1 base, and 11 bases lay between the germline ends. The CDR3 spells CASSVSGTQETQYF. Here the CDR3 DNA reads TGTGCCAGCAGCGTCTCGGGGACCCAAGAGACCCAGTACTTC.

V gene TRBV24-1 combines with J gene TRBJ2-3, with 9 bases fitting TRBD2. With V trimmed by 9 bases and J by 2 bases, 5 bases remained unmatched. Germline values: CDR1 KGHDR, CDR2 SFDVKD. The CDR3 is made up of 14 amino acids. CDR3 bases: TGTGCCACCTCAGCGGGAGGAAACACAGATACGCAGTATTTT. Its protein is CATSAGGNTDTQYF.

This clone has a handful of counts. The V call is TRBV7-9, the J call TRBJ1-2; perhaps TRBD1 as D (5 bases). The germline gives CDR1 SEHNR, CDR2 FQNEAQ (reference sequence). The CDR3 is 13 residues long. Trimming shortened V by 5 bases and J by 3 bases, and 10 bases separated the two germline ends. The CDR3 DNA sequence: TGTGCCAGCAGCCGCGGGACGGACTATGGCTACACCTTC. This sequence encodes CASSRGTDYGYTF.

The gene calls are TRBV6-2 or TRBV6-3 and TRBJ2-7; D perhaps matches TRBD1 (5 bases). This CDR3 has 15 amino acids. Germline V CDR1 and CDR2: MNHEY, SVGEGT. Trimming pared 4 bases from V and 3 bases from J, leaving 16 bases between. The CDR3 DNA reads TGTGCCAGCAGTTTGGGGCCCGTTTTCAGCTACGAGCAGTACGTC. Translating gives CASSLGPVFSYEQYV.

The genes are TRBV4-3 and TRBJ1-1; no clear D gene. Germline V gene lookup returns CDR1 LGHNA and CDR2 YSLEER. The CDR3 has 16 residues. V was pared by 0 bases and J by 0 bases, with 11 bases between. The CDR3 nucleotides read TGCGCCAGCAGCCAAGACGGTCCCTTTCTGAACACTGAAGCTTTCTTT. Its translation is CASSQDGPFLNTEAFF.

The chain carries TRBV7-9 and TRBJ1-6, with a possible D match to TRBD1 (5 bases). The CDR3 loop spans 17 amino acids. V was trimmed by 1 base and J by 1 base, leaving 11 bases between them. Looked up from germline, CDR1 is SEHNR and CDR2 is FQNEAQ (reference sequence). CDR3 in amino acids: CASSLVGGGSYNSPLHF. The CDR3 DNA reads as TGTGCCAGCAGCTTAGTTGGGGGGGGGTCCTATAATTCACCCCTCCACTTT.

The chain combines TRBV14 with TRBJ2-3, with D perhaps being TRBD1 or TRBD2 (5 bases each). The CDR3 totals 16 residues. Trimming left V 3 bases short and J 2 bases short, with 15 bases between. The V gene's germline CDR1 is SGHDN and CDR2 FVKESK. CDR3 region: CASSQRTVGVTDTQYF. The CDR3 nucleotides read TGTGCCAGCAGCCAGAGGACGGTGGGGGTCACAGATACGCAGTATTTT. Variable domain in full (rest from reference TRBV14 and TRBJ2-3): EAGVTQFPSHSVIEKGQTVTLRCDPISGHDNLYWYRRVMGKEIKFLLHFVKESKQDESGMPNNRFLAERTGGTYSTLKVQPAELEDSGVYFCASSQRTVGVTDTQYFGPGTRLTVL.

The V call is TRBV4-3, the J call TRBJ2-7, with no clear D. CDR3 length equals 14 residues. Germline CDR1 is LGHNA and CDR2 is YSLEER. Trimming took off 0 bases at V and 7 bases at J, with 13 bases between the two ends. The CDR3 region is CASSQEGLTPEQYF. As DNA, the CDR3 is TGCGCCAGCAGCCAAGAAGGCCTGACACCGGAGCAGTACTTC.

The chain links TRBV10-1 to TRBJ2-3, with TRBD2 matching over 8 bases. The CDR3 length is 15 residues. The junction had 7 bases not matched to a gene; V was cut back by 2 bases and J by 6 bases. Germline-derived CDR1 and CDR2 are WNHNN and SYGVQD (reference sequence). CDR3 nucleotides: TGCGCCAGCAGTGAGGCAGTAGCGGGGCCCGATACGCAGTATTTT. This encodes CASSEAVAGPDTQYF.

The V gene is TRBV7-8, the J gene TRBJ2-3; 15 nucleotides line up with TRBD2. CDR3 length: 15 amino acids. The ends lost 4 bases at V and 7 bases at J; junction bases unmatched: 3. From germline, CDR1 is SGHVS and CDR2 FQNEAQ. The CDR3 reads CASSSGTSGGNTQYF. CDR3 DNA sequence: TGTGCCAGCAGCTCCGGGACTAGCGGGGGGAATACGCAGTATTTT.

The rearrangement uses TRBV6-5 and TRBJ2-3; 7 bases line up with TRBD2. J gave up 10 bases and V 10 bases, and 11 bases lay outside the gene matches. The CDR3 is 12 amino acids. The germline CDR1 and CDR2 sequences are MNHEY and SVGAGI. In nucleotides, the CDR3 is TGTGCCACCGGACTAGAAAGCTTATCGCAGTATTTT. This sequence encodes CATGLESLSQYF.

This chain uses TRBV15 with TRBJ2-5; 10 bases line up with TRBD2. J gave up 5 bases and V 1 base, and 10 bases lay outside the gene matches. CDR3 length: 17 amino acids. In germline, CDR1 is LNHNV, CDR2 YYDKDF (reference sequence). The CDR3 here is CATSRGELAGGGETQYF. Written as DNA, the CDR3 is TGTGCCACCAGCAGAGGCGAGTTAGCGGGAGGCGGGGAGACCCAGTACTTC.

Of note for this clone: The same CDR3 is also encoded by other DNA sequences in this sample. This chain joins TRBV19 and TRBJ1-1, with D perhaps matching TRBD1 (5 bases). CDR3 length: 14 amino acids. V lost 1 base and J 2 bases, leaving 8 bases between the germline ends. Germline values: CDR1 LNHDA, CDR2 SQIVND (reference sequence). The CDR3 region has the DNA TGTGCCAGTAGTATAGGACAGCTAAACACTGAAGCTTTCTTT. This gives the protein CASSIGQLNTEAFF.

A few counts support this clone. V usage is TRBV12-3 or TRBV12-4 and J usage is TRBJ1-5, with D unclear. The germline V and J ends were trimmed by 3 bases and 6 bases, with 3 bases remaining between them. The CDR3 contains 11 residues. The CDR3 DNA is TGTGCCAGCAGTTTGGCTCAGCCCCAGCATTTT. As protein: CASSLAQPQHF.

V and J are TRBV18 and TRBJ1-1, with D tentatively TRBD1 (6 bases). The CDR3 runs 16 residues. Trimming removed 2 bases from V and 0 bases from J, with 13 bases in between. Germline-derived CDR1 and CDR2 are KGHSH and LQKENI. The DNA of the CDR3 is TGTGCCAGCTCACCAAGGTCAGGGGCCTTGAACACTGAAGCTTTCTTT. Translating it yields CASSPRSGALNTEAFF.

In its sample, this clone was seen once. V gene TRBV25-1 combines with J gene TRBJ1-3; TRBD1 is a possible D gene (6 bases). The CDR3 runs to 14 residues. Germline V CDR1 and CDR2: MGHDK, SYGVNS. V shed 4 bases and J shed 4 bases, with 11 bases lying between them. CDR3 DNA sequence: TGTGCCAGCAGTGGCTGGACAGAAGGAAACACCATATATTTT. Its translation: CASSGWTEGNTIYF.